This record covers a single T cell receptor beta chain. The CDR3 consists of 13 residues. The germline CDR1 and CDR2 sequences are SGHTS and YDEGEE. Trimming left V 4 bases short and J 9 bases short, with 14 bases between. Profiling relied on immunoSEQ multiplex PCR, and the TCRdb table lists in-frame clones only, not all of them. The top ten hold roughly 1.2% of the sample, which has approximately 200,000 clones, 80% to 85% seen once. The data derive from a study of cytomegalovirus exposure and HLA in healthy donors. This chain joins TRBV5-8 and TRBJ2-4; the D gene is possibly TRBD2 (5 bases). The origin of this receptor is a woman aged 25-40 years in good health and CMV-seronegative. The sample comprised PBMCs. CDR3 sequence: CASSQDLGGIQYF. DNA of the CDR3: TGTGCCAGCAGCCAGGACTTGGGTGGCATTCAGTACTTC.